The source of this T cell receptor beta chain is a study of blood T cell repertoires in COVID-19. Study-level information: There were acute and convalescent COVID-19 samples, and they came from the United States, Italy and Spain. T cells, B-cell-depleted T cells, or PBMCs provided the cDNA or gDNA that served as material.

This CDR3 has 16 amino acids. Per the germline V gene, CDR1 is SGHNT and CDR2 is YYREEE (reference sequence). V was clipped by 0 bases and J by 1 base, with 10 bases between them. This clone has only one observation. Assay used: immunoSEQ multiplex PCR; TCRdb lists only in-frame clones, some missing. The sample records under 300,000 clones, about 82% being singletons. The chain recombines TRBV5-4 with TRBJ1-4, with D perhaps TRBD1 (6 bases). Sequenced: peripheral blood. The origin of this receptor is a man older than 75 with acute or convalescent COVID-19. The CDR3 protein is CASSLGGGRTNEKLFF. In DNA form, the CDR3 reads TGTGCCAGCAGCTTGGGAGGGGGTCGAACTAATGAAAAACTGTTTTTT.